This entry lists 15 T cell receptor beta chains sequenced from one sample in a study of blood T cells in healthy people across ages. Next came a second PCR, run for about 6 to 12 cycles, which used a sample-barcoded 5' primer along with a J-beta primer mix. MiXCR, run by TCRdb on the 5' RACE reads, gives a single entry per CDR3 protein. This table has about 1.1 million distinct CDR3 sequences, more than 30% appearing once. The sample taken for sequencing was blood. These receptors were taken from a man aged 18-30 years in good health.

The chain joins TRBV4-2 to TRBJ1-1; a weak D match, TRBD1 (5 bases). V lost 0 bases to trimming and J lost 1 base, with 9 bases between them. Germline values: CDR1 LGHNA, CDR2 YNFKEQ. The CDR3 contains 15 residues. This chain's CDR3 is CASSQEYGGNTEAFF. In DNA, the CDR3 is TGTGCCAGCAGCCAAGAATATGGGGGGAACACTGAAGCTTTCTTT.

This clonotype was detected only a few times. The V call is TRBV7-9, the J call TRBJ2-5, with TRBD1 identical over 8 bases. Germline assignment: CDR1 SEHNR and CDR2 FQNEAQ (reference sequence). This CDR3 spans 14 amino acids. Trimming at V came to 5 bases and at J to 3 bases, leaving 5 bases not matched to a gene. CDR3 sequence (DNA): TGTGCCAGCAGCGCATCAGGGGGCGAAGAGACCCAGTACTTC. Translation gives CASSASGGEETQYF. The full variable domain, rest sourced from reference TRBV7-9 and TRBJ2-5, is DTGVSQNPRHKITKRGQNVTFRCDPISEHNRLYWYRQTLGQGPEFLTYFQNEAQLEKSRLLSDRFSAERPKGSFSTLEIQRTEQGDSAMYLCASSASGGEETQYFGPGTRLLVL.

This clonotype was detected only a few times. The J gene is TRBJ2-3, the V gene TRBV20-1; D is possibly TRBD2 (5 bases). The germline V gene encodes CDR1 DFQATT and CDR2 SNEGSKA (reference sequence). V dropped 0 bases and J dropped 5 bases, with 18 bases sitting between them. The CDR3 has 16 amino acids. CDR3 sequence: CSAREILARPGDTQYF. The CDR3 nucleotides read TGCAGTGCTAGAGAGATTTTAGCGCGCCCGGGAGATACGCAGTATTTT.

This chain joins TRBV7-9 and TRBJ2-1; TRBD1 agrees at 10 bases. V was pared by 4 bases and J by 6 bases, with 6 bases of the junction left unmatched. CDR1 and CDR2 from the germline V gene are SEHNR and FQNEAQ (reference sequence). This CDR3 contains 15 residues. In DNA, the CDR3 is TGTGCCAGCAGCTCTACCGGGACAGGGGCCAATGAGCAGTTCTTC. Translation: CASSSTGTGANEQFF.

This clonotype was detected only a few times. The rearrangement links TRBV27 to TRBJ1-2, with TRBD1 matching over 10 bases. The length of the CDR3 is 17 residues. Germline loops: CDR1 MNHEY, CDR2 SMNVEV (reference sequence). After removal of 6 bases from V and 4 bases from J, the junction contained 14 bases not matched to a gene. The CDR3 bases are TGTGCCAGCAGAGACTACCGACAGGGGGCTCGAGGCTATGGCTACACCTTC. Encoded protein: CASRDYRQGARGYGYTF.

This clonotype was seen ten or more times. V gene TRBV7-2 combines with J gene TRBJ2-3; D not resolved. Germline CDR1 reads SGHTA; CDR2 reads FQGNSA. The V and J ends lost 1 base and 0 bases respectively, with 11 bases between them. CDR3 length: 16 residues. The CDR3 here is CASSLGNRISTDTQYF. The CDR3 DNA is TGTGCCAGCAGCTTAGGGAACCGAATTAGCACAGATACGCAGTATTTT.

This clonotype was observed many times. The CDR3 coding sequence is TGCAGCGTTCGGGAAGGGGAAAAACTGTTTTTT. Its protein is CSVREGEKLFF. The rearrangement uses TRBV29-1 and TRBJ1-4; D is unclear. CDR1 is SQVTM, CDR2 ANQGSEA, per germline. This CDR3 has 11 residues. Trimming took off 5 bases at V and 8 bases at J, with 9 bases between the two ends.

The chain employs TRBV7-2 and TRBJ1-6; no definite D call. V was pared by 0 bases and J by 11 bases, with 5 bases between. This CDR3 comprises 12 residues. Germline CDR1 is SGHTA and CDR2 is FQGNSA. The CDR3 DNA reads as TGTGCCAGCAGCTTAGCGCCGCCACCCCTCCACTTT. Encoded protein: CASSLAPPPLHF. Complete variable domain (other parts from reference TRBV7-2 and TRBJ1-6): GAGVSQSPSNKVTEKGKDVELRCDPISGHTALYWYRQSLGQGLEFLIYFQGNSAPDKSGLPSDRFSAERTGGSVSTLTIQRTQQEDSAVYLCASSLAPPPLHFGNGTRLTVT.

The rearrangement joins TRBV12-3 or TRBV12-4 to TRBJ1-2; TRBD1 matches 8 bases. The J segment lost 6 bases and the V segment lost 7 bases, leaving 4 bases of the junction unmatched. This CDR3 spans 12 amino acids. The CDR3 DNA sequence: TGTGCCAGCACTCTGGACAGGGATGGCTACACCTTC. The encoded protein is CASTLDRDGYTF.

CDR3: CASSLGGTFSRGYTF. The CDR3 DNA follows: TGTGCCAGCAGTTTAGGGGGCACCTTTTCGCGGGGCTACACCTTC. The chain has TRBV12-3 or TRBV12-4 and TRBJ1-2; D perhaps matches TRBD1 (5 bases). This CDR3 is built from 15 residues. V lost 1 base and J 8 bases, leaving 17 bases between the germline ends.

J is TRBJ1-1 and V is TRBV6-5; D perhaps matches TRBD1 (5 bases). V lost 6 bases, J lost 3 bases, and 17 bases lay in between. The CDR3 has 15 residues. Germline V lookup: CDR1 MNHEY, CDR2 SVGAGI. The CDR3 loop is CASSPFPAGHTEAFF. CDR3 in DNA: TGTGCCAGCAGCCCCTTCCCAGCAGGGCACACTGAAGCTTTCTTT.

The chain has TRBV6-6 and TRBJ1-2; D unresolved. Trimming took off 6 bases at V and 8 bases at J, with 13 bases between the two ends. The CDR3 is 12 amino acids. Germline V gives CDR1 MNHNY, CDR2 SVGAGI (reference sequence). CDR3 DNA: TGTGCCAGCAGCCCGAACTACCTGGGCTACACCTTC. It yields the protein CASSPNYLGYTF.

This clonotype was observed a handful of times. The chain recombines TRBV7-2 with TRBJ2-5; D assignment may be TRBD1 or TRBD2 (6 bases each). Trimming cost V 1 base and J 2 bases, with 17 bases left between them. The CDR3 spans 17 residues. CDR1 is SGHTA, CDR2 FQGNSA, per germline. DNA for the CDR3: TGTGCCAGCAGCTTAGTAAGAGGGGGGCGTGGACAAGAGACCCAGTACTTC. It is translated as CASSLVRGGRGQETQYF.

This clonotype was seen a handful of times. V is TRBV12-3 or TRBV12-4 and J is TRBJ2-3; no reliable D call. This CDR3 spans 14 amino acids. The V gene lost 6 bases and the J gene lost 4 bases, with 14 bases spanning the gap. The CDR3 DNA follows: TGTGCCAGCAGCCTCGCGCCTAGAGCAGATACGCAGTATTTT. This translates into CASSLAPRADTQYF.

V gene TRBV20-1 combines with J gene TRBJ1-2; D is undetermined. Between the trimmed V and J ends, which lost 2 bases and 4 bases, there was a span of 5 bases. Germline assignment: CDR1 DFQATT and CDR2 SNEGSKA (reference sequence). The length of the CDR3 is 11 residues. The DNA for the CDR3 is TGCAGTGCTAGAATAGTCTATGGCTACACCTTC. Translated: CSARIVYGYTF.